These 4 T cell receptor beta chains share one sample of origin, sequenced in a study of shared clonotypes between healthy human individuals. Clones were sequenced by immunoSEQ multiplex PCR, and TCRdb holds only the in-frame ones, with some missing. This table holds about 2 million clones, 95% found once. Specimen: naive CD4+ T cells sorted from blood. The subset: CD45RA+ positively selected. Receptors originate from a man between 18 and 35 years old in good health.

The rearrangement joins TRBV10-3 to TRBJ1-1; tentatively, D is TRBD1 (5 bases). CDR1 ENHRY and CDR2 SYGVKD come from the germline V gene. The CDR3 is made up of 14 amino acids. Between the trimmed V and J ends, which lost 6 bases and 4 bases, there was a span of 15 bases. CDR3 loop: CAIREGGAGTEAFF. The CDR3 DNA follows: TGTGCCATCAGGGAAGGAGGGGCTGGCACTGAAGCTTTCTTT.

The chain carries TRBV5-1 and TRBJ1-1, with a tentative D call TRBD1 (6 bases). Germline V gene sequence: CDR1 SGHRS, CDR2 YFSETQ. Trimming left V 0 bases short and J 4 bases short, with 16 bases between. The CDR3 spans 16 residues. The CDR3 protein is CASSLDPQGGGTEAFF. In DNA, the CDR3 is TGCGCCAGCAGCTTGGATCCACAGGGCGGAGGCACTGAAGCTTTCTTT.

The chain carries TRBV7-9 and TRBJ2-5, with D hard to call. V lost 0 bases, J lost 5 bases, and 10 bases lay in between. Germline V gene data show CDR1 as SEHNR and CDR2 as FQNEAQ (reference sequence). CDR3 length: 14 amino acids. CDR3: CASSLAEITETQYF. The CDR3 DNA follows: TGTGCCAGCAGCTTAGCGGAGATTACGGAGACCCAGTACTTC. Together with reference TRBV7-9 and TRBJ2-5, the CDR3 gives the full variable domain: DTGVSQNPRHKITKRGQNVTFRCDPISEHNRLYWYRQTLGQGPEFLTYFQNEAQLEKSRLLSDRFSAERPKGSFSTLEIQRTEQGDSAMYLCASSLAEITETQYFGPGTRLLVL.

V usage is TRBV5-1 and J usage is TRBJ2-6, with D possibly TRBD2 on 6 matching bases. There are 19 residues in the CDR3. Trimming removed 4 bases from V and 0 bases from J, with 20 bases in between. In germline, CDR1 is SGHRS, CDR2 YFSETQ. CDR3 in amino acids: CASSGGIGAPSSGANVLTF. Written as DNA, the CDR3 is TGCGCCAGCAGCGGCGGGATCGGAGCCCCTAGCTCTGGGGCCAACGTCCTGACTTTC.